This passage covers 19 T cell receptor beta chains from one sample sequenced in a study of blood T cells in healthy people across ages. The use of a sample-barcoded 5' primer and a J-beta primer mix characterized a second PCR of roughly 6 to 11 cycles. Each CDR3 protein gets one entry after TCRdb re-called the 5' RACE reads with MiXCR. The data show over 1,200,000 distinct CDR3 sequences, 59% seen once. The sample comprised blood. Every receptor here comes from a young man in good health.

The chain links TRBV5-5 to TRBJ1-1; the D gene is possibly TRBD1 (5 bases). V lost 4 bases and J lost 3, with 10 bases in between. The CDR3 loop spans 13 amino acids. Germline assignment: CDR1 SGHKS and CDR2 YYEKEE (reference sequence). The CDR3 loop is CASSRGVHTEAFF. CDR3 DNA sequence: TGTGCCAGCAGCCGGGGGGTACACACTGAAGCTTTCTTT.

The rearrangement uses TRBV4-2 and TRBJ1-1, with TRBD1 as a possible D gene (5 bases). Trimming cost V 3 bases and J 1 base, with 27 bases left between them. The V gene's germline CDR1 is LGHNA and CDR2 YNFKEQ. The CDR3 consists of 20 residues. CDR3 loop: CASSHELSQLSGAPNTEAFF. The CDR3 region has the DNA TGTGCCAGCAGCCACGAACTAAGCCAACTCAGCGGGGCCCCGAACACTGAAGCTTTCTTT.

The V call is TRBV12-5, the J call TRBJ2-5; unclear D gene. Deletions cut 2 bases from V and 2 bases from J, with 15 bases between. Germline loops: CDR1 LGHNT, CDR2 FRNRAP. This CDR3 comprises 16 residues. For the CDR3, the DNA is TGTGCTAGTGGTTTGTGGGGATTGAGCCCGCAAGAGACCCAGTACTTC. It is translated as CASGLWGLSPQETQYF.

The chain carries TRBV12-3 or TRBV12-4 and TRBJ2-7; 8 bases align to TRBD1. The trim removed 7 bases at V and 0 bases at J, leaving 5 bases unmatched. CDR3 size: 14 residues. The CDR3 spells CASMDRESSYEQYF. CDR3 sequence (DNA): TGTGCCAGCATGGACAGGGAGAGCTCCTACGAGCAGTACTTC.

A few counts support this clonotype. The chain has TRBV27 and TRBJ2-1; unclear D gene. Trimming removed 6 bases at V and 0 bases at J, with 12 bases between. The CDR3 runs to 15 residues. Germline CDR1 is MNHEY and CDR2 is SMNVEV (reference sequence). CDR3 sequence: CASSSGASSYNEQFF. The DNA of the CDR3 is TGTGCCAGCAGCTCAGGCGCTAGCTCCTACAATGAGCAGTTCTTC.

V is TRBV4-1 and J is TRBJ2-4; D possibly corresponds to TRBD1 (6 bases). This CDR3 is 18 amino acids long. Trimming took off 0 bases at V and 7 bases at J, with 22 bases between the two ends. CDR1 MGHRA and CDR2 YSYEKL come from the germline V gene. CDR3 loop: CASSQEGSGTGPGNIQYF. The CDR3 DNA is TGCGCCAGCAGCCAAGAAGGGTCGGGAACAGGGCCAGGGAACATTCAGTACTTC.

This clonotype has only a few counts. The V call is TRBV4-3, the J call TRBJ2-1; 10 bases map to TRBD2. The J call may be faulty, since TRBJ2-7 better matches the DNA end. Germline V CDR1 and CDR2: LGHNA, YSLEER. This CDR3 is 16 amino acids long. The CDR3 DNA reads TGCGCCAGCAGCCAAGAAGTCAGCGGGGGGGCCGCTGAGCAGTACTTC. It yields the protein CASSQEVSGGAAEQYF.

This clonotype has more than one count but fewer than ten. V usage is TRBV29-1 and J usage is TRBJ2-1, with D maybe TRBD2 (5 bases). The CDR3 extends over 14 amino acids. Germline lookup yields CDR1 SQVTM and CDR2 ANQGSEA. The CDR3 sequence is CSTQPGYSYNEQFF. The CDR3 DNA reads TGCAGTACTCAACCGGGGTACTCCTACAATGAGCAGTTCTTC.

For the CDR3, the DNA is TGTGCCATCAGTTTTACAGGGGCTAATCCAGAGACCCAGTACTTC. It is translated as CAISFTGANPETQYF. J is TRBJ2-5 and V is TRBV10-3, with 7 bases lining up with TRBD1. This CDR3 comprises 15 residues. Unmatched junction bases numbered 10, after V lost 5 bases and J lost 4 bases. The germline V gene encodes CDR1 ENHRY and CDR2 SYGVKD.

The rearrangement links TRBV7-9 to TRBJ2-1; the D gene is possibly TRBD1 (6 bases). From germline, CDR1 is SEHNR and CDR2 FQNEAQ (reference sequence). The ends were cut back, 5 bases at V and 13 bases at J, with 12 bases in the middle. This CDR3 contains 11 residues. The CDR3 here is CASSTRQDQFF. For the CDR3, the DNA is TGTGCCAGCAGCACCCGACAGGACCAGTTCTTC.

CDR3 DNA sequence: TGTGCCAGCAGTTACGGACAGGGCCGCGAGCAGTACTTC. Translated, it gives CASSYGQGREQYF. The chain couples TRBV6-5 to TRBJ2-7, with 8 bases that match TRBD1. CDR3 length equals 13 residues. Looked up from germline, CDR1 is MNHEY and CDR2 is SVGAGI. Trimming cost V 2 bases and J 6 bases; bases outside gene matches: 3.

V is TRBV7-2 and J is TRBJ2-7; 13 nucleotides match TRBD2. V was pared by 5 bases and J by 3 bases, with 7 bases of the junction left unmatched. Looked up from germline, CDR1 is SGHTA and CDR2 is FQGNSA. There are 16 residues in the CDR3. The CDR3 spells CASSQTRLAGGYEQYF. Written as DNA, the CDR3 is TGTGCCAGCAGCCAAACAAGACTAGCGGGGGGCTACGAGCAGTACTTC.

The J gene is TRBJ2-3, the V gene TRBV20-1; 11 bases are shared with TRBD2. This CDR3 region has 16 residues. CDR1 and CDR2 from the germline V gene are DFQATT and SNEGSKA (reference sequence). With 6 bases clipped from V and 3 bases from J, the junction kept 11 bases outside the gene matches. The CDR3 region has the DNA TGCAGTGCGGAGGAACTAGCGGGAGTCGTGACAGATACGCAGTATTTT. Encoded protein: CSAEELAGVVTDTQYF.

The gene calls are TRBV4-1 and TRBJ1-1; D not resolved. Per germline, CDR1 MGHRA and CDR2 YSYEKL. The ends were cut back, 1 base at V and 3 bases at J, with 12 bases in the middle. The CDR3 contains 15 residues. This CDR3 is CASSQGAGSDTEAFF. The CDR3 coding sequence is TGCGCCAGCAGCCAAGGCGCGGGATCGGACACTGAAGCTTTCTTT.

This sequence joins TRBV15 and TRBJ2-5; D gene uncertain. Germline V gene data show CDR1 as LNHNV and CDR2 as YYDKDF (reference sequence). CDR3 length equals 14 residues. Trimming left V 4 bases short and J 4 bases short, with 13 bases between. The CDR3 spells CATSKPGSGETQYF. CDR3 coding DNA: TGTGCCACCAGCAAACCCGGGTCAGGAGAGACCCAGTACTTC.

The table lists this clonotype with a few counts. This chain joins TRBV28 and TRBJ1-6; the D gene is possibly TRBD1 (5 bases). Germline CDR1 and CDR2: MDHEN and SYDVKM. The V and J ends lost 7 bases and 10 bases respectively, with 14 bases between them. This CDR3 is 13 amino acids long. The CDR3 protein is CASTPGFGSPLHF. The DNA for the CDR3 is TGTGCCAGCACTCCAGGGTTCGGATCACCCCTCCACTTT. The whole variable domain, remainder taken from reference TRBV28 and TRBJ1-6, is DVKVTQSSRYLVKRTGEKVFLECVQDMDHENMFWYRQDPGLGLRLIYFSYDVKMKEKGDIPEGYSVSREKKERFSLILESASTNQTSMYLCASTPGFGSPLHFGNGTRLTVT.

The chain recombines TRBV4-2 with TRBJ2-4, with a tentative D call TRBD1 (6 bases). Germline assignment: CDR1 LGHNA and CDR2 YNFKEQ. The germline V and J ends were trimmed by 3 bases and 8 bases, with 20 bases remaining between them. The CDR3 covers 16 residues. DNA of the CDR3: TGTGCCAGCAGCCACTACAGAGATTCCAGGGGTGACATTCAGTACTTC. As protein: CASSHYRDSRGDIQYF.

The chain has TRBV29-1 and TRBJ1-5; 10 bases fit TRBD1. Looked up from germline, CDR1 is SQVTM and CDR2 is ANQGSEA. V was pared by 4 bases and J by 4 bases, with 4 bases of the junction left unmatched. The CDR3 runs to 14 residues. The DNA of the CDR3 is TGCAGCGTTGGGGGGACAGGGGAAAATCAGCCCCAGCATTTT. Amino acid sequence: CSVGGTGENQPQHF.

The CDR3 bases are TGTGCCAGCAGGCCGACTAGCGGATACGAGCAGTACTTC. As protein: CASRPTSGYEQYF. The gene calls are TRBV7-9 and TRBJ2-4, with TRBD2 identical over 9 bases. TRBJ2-7 matches the DNA end more closely, so the J call is doubtful. CDR3 length equals 13 residues. Germline V gene lookup returns CDR1 SEHNR and CDR2 FQNEAQ (reference sequence).